The clone carrying this T cell receptor (beta chain) was detected only once. The target antigen is unknown. The data were obtained in a study of shared clonotypes between healthy human individuals. Profiling relied on immunoSEQ multiplex PCR, and the TCRdb table lists in-frame clones only, not all of them. The sample yields 550,000 to 850,000 clones, roughly two thirds seen once. Regarding the study as a whole: Naive CD4 clonotypes were shared across several donors at about 5%. Compared with memory subsets, naive subsets generally had larger estimated richness.

The V gene's germline CDR1 is MNHNS and CDR2 SASEGT. The CDR3 has 13 amino acids. Trimming shortened V by 0 bases and J by 14 bases, and 15 bases separated the two germline ends. The TCR originated in a young woman in good health. The rearrangement links TRBV6-1 to TRBJ2-3; D call uncertain. Sequencing used memory CD4+ T cells sorted from blood. The sample's subset: CD45RA-negative fraction. CDR3 nucleotide sequence: TGTGCCAGCAGTGAAGCCGTTCCCCTGGGGTGGTATTTT. Protein: CASSEAVPLGWYF.